The 7 T cell receptor beta chains given below trace back to one sample, sequenced in a study of beta chain features in type 1 diabetes (dated by TCRdb to the late 2010s). The library was built by means of the immunoSEQ multiplex PCR assay. All of the isolated RNA was reverse transcribed with the High Capacity cDNA Reverse Transcription Kit, so expressed TCRB transcripts were sequenced. TCRdb limited this immuneACCESS table to in-frame rearrangements with V and J called. A share of clones is missing; checked studies link under half to unresolved V genes, and the rest is unexplained. For this sample the table gives 150,000 to 200,000 clones, of which around 63% were detected only once. The ten largest clones capture 0.08% to 0.095% of the sample. Results and caveats for the whole study, not just this receptor: In all four CD4+ subsets, TCRB CDR3 length was moderately but significantly shorter in type 1 diabetes patients.

Their specific antigens are unknown. Sequenced input: naive CD4+ T cells from blood. This sample's cell subset or site label indicates: true naive CD4+ T cells. The receptors stem from a man younger than 45 with type 1 diabetes.

This clone was recorded only once. J is TRBJ1-1 and V is TRBV29-1; D might be TRBD1 (5 bases). CDR3 size: 15 residues. CDR1 is SQVTM, CDR2 ANQGSEA, per germline. Trimming removed 2 bases from V and 1 base from J, with 14 bases in between. In DNA form, the CDR3 reads TGCAGCGTTGAATCCGCTAGCCAGGGGAACACTGAAGCTTTCTTT. It specifies CSVESASQGNTEAFF.

The chain has TRBV7-9 and TRBJ1-4; D might be TRBD1 (5 bases). Trimming took 6 bases from V and 8 from J, leaving 19 bases between them. Per germline, CDR1 SEHNR and CDR2 FQNEAQ (reference sequence). The CDR3 is 15 amino acids. The CDR3 bases are TGTGCCAGCAGACCTGGGACGGTCTTTTGGGAAAAACTGTTTTTT. Amino acid sequence: CASRPGTVFWEKLFF.

V and J are TRBV29-1 and TRBJ1-3, with D unresolved. The CDR3 totals 14 residues. V lost 2 bases to trimming and J lost 0 bases, with 8 bases between them. Germline V gene sequence: CDR1 SQVTM, CDR2 ANQGSEA. CDR3 DNA sequence: TGCAGCGTTGAATCGCGGGGCTCTGGAAACACCATATATTTT. Amino acid sequence: CSVESRGSGNTIYF.

The chain has TRBV7-2 and TRBJ2-1; perhaps TRBD1 as D (5 bases). V dropped 0 bases and J dropped 5 bases, with 11 bases sitting between them. CDR1 is SGHTA, CDR2 FQGNSA, per germline. The CDR3 has 15 residues. CDR3 nucleotides: TGTGCCAGCAGCTTAGCAGGGGTCATCAACAATGAGCAGTTCTTC. This sequence encodes CASSLAGVINNEQFF.

Here the CDR3 reads CASSATGPQETQYF. In DNA, the CDR3 is TGTGCCAGCAGCGCTACAGGGCCTCAAGAGACCCAGTACTTC. The J gene is TRBJ2-5, the V gene TRBV25-1; D possibly corresponds to TRBD1 (6 bases). With 6 bases removed from V and 2 bases from J, the gap between germline ends came to 13 bases. In germline, CDR1 is MGHDK, CDR2 SYGVNS. This CDR3 contains 14 residues.

This clone appeared a few times. This chain links TRBV6-1 with TRBJ2-3; D ambiguous. V was shortened by 0 bases and J by 14 bases, with 9 bases between the two germline ends. Per germline, CDR1 MNHNS and CDR2 SASEGT. The CDR3 loop spans 11 amino acids. The CDR3 coding sequence is TGTGCCAGCAGTGAAGCGGACGGACGGTATTTT. Protein: CASSEADGRYF.

This clone was seen only once. The gene calls are TRBV9 and TRBJ2-7; weak D call: TRBD2 (5 bases). Germline CDR1 SGDLS, CDR2 YYNGEE. This CDR3 contains 13 residues. Between the trimmed V and J ends, which lost 0 bases and 9 bases, there was a span of 13 bases. CDR3 loop: CASSVEGRAVQYF. The CDR3 DNA reads TGTGCCAGCAGCGTAGAGGGTCGAGCGGTGCAGTACTTC.